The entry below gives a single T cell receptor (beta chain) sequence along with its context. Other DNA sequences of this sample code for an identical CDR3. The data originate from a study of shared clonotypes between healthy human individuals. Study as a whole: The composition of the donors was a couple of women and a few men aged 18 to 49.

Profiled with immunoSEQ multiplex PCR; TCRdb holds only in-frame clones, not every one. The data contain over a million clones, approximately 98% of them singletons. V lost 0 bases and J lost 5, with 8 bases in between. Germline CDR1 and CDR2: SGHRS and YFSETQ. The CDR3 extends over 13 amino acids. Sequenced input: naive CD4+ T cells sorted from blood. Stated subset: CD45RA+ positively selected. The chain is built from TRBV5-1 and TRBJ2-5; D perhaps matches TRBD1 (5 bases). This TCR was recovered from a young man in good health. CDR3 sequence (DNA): TGCGCCAGCAGCTTGGCAGGGCGGGAGACCCAGTACTTC. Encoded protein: CASSLAGRETQYF.